The T cell receptor beta chain described here comes from a study of blood T cells in healthy people across ages. The study, taken as a whole, reports: Strong correlation was found linking TCR beta diversity to naive T cell percentage. Any changes in expanded clonotypes were possibly confounded, as donor CMV status remained unknown.

Using a J-beta primer mix together with a sample-barcoded 5' primer, a second PCR was run for roughly 6 to 12 cycles. Sequencing recovered at least 2.5 million CDR3-containing paired-end reads from each sample. TCRdb fed the 5' RACE reads into MiXCR, producing one record per CDR3 protein. Here the sample spans 780,000 or so distinct CDR3 sequences, 45% to 70% being singletons. The CDR3 runs 11 residues. This clonotype was observed a handful of times. The antigen remains undetermined. The specimen sequenced was blood. The gene calls are TRBV12-3 or TRBV12-4 and TRBJ2-4, with unresolved D. The last part of the DNA fits TRBJ2-5 better; the J call may be wrong. The receptor comes from a man between 35 and 55 years old in good health. CDR3 DNA sequence: TGTGCCAGCAGTTTAGTTAAGACCCAGTACTTC. Residues: CASSLVKTQYF.